These T cell receptor beta chains were read from a single sample in a study of T cell responses to AZD1222 COVID-19 vaccine. The table came from immunoSEQ multiplex PCR; TCRdb's copy has only in-frame clones and leaves some out. Of over 75,000 clones listed, 80% to 90% are singletons. The sample in question was peripheral blood, obtained 28 days after the second AZD1222 dose. The source of these receptors is an adult who received the AZD1222 COVID-19 vaccine. Each CDR3 is given with its conserved first and last residue. Each record gives: J gene, V gene, clone size, D gene, CDR3 DNA, CDR3 protein. A D gene is named only where the DNA matches it firmly. For some rows the clone size is stated as once, few or many, or as a class when expanded; others skip it.

j_call: TRBJ1-4
v_call: TRBV6-4
clone_size: -
d_call: TRBD1
cdr3_nt: TGTGCCAGCAGCCTCGGAGGACAGGGTGGTGAAAAACTGTTTTTT
cdr3_aa: CASSLGGQGGEKLFF

j_call: TRBJ2-1
v_call: TRBV3-1/TRBV3-2
clone_size: -
d_call: TRBD2
cdr3_nt: TGTGCCACCTACGGACTAGCGGGAGGGCGGGATGAGCAGTTCTTC
cdr3_aa: CATYGLAGGRDEQFF

j_call: TRBJ2-3
v_call: TRBV10-1
clone_size: -
d_call: TRBD2
cdr3_nt: TGCGCCAGCAGTGTCTCTAGCGGGGGCACAGATACGCAGTATTTT
cdr3_aa: CASSVSSGGTDTQYF

j_call: TRBJ1-5
v_call: TRBV6-5
clone_size: few
d_call: -
cdr3_nt: TGTGCCAGCAGCAGGGGAGTTAGCAATCAGCCCCAGCATTTT
cdr3_aa: CASSRGVSNQPQHF

j_call: TRBJ1-5
v_call: TRBV30
clone_size: -
d_call: -
cdr3_nt: TGTGCCTGGAGCGGGGACACCGGCAATCAGCCCCAGCATTTT
cdr3_aa: CAWSGDTGNQPQHF

j_call: TRBJ2-7
v_call: TRBV5-1
clone_size: -
d_call: TRBD1
cdr3_nt: TGCGCCAGCAGCCCACAGACAGGGGGCGCAGGGCAGTACTTC
cdr3_aa: CASSPQTGGAGQYF

j_call: TRBJ2-3
v_call: TRBV7-8
clone_size: -
d_call: TRBD2
cdr3_nt: TGTGCCAGCAGCTCCCAGGGAGGGACAGATACGCAGTATTTT
cdr3_aa: CASSSQGGTDTQYF

j_call: TRBJ1-5
v_call: TRBV18
clone_size: -
d_call: -
cdr3_nt: TGTGCCAGCTCACCCCAAGGACAGAGCAATCAGCCCCAGCATTTT
cdr3_aa: CASSPQGQSNQPQHF

j_call: TRBJ2-2
v_call: TRBV6-2/TRBV6-3
clone_size: -
d_call: -
cdr3_nt: TGTGCCAGCAGCCTGGACGGCACCGGGGAGCTGTTTTTT
cdr3_aa: CASSLDGTGELFF

j_call: TRBJ1-1
v_call: TRBV12-3/TRBV12-4
clone_size: -
d_call: -
cdr3_nt: TGTGCCAGCAGTTACTTCGACACTGAAGCTTTCTTT
cdr3_aa: CASSYFDTEAFF

j_call: TRBJ1-1
v_call: TRBV9
clone_size: -
d_call: -
cdr3_nt: TGTGCCAGCAGCCCGAGCGGGGATTTTAACACTGAAGCTTTCTTT
cdr3_aa: CASSPSGDFNTEAFF

j_call: TRBJ1-1
v_call: TRBV6-6
clone_size: -
d_call: -
cdr3_nt: TGTGCCAGCAGTTACTCGTCACAGGGAGGGACTGAAGCTTTCTTT
cdr3_aa: CASSYSSQGGTEAFF

j_call: TRBJ1-3
v_call: TRBV3-1/TRBV3-2
clone_size: -
d_call: -
cdr3_nt: TGTGCCAGCAGCCACAGGGATAGTCTCAACACCATATATTTT
cdr3_aa: CASSHRDSLNTIYF

j_call: TRBJ1-6
v_call: TRBV30
clone_size: few
d_call: -
cdr3_nt: TGTGCCTGGAGTGAAGGGACTCTAAGCTCCTATAATTCACCCCTCCACTTT
cdr3_aa: CAWSEGTLSSYNSPLHF

j_call: TRBJ2-1
v_call: TRBV25-1
clone_size: -
d_call: -
cdr3_nt: TGTGCCAGCACTGCGGGCCCACTTGGGTACAATGAGCAGTTCTTC
cdr3_aa: CASTAGPLGYNEQFF

j_call: TRBJ1-4
v_call: TRBV27
clone_size: -
d_call: -
cdr3_nt: TGTGCCAGCAGTCCCGAGTGGGGAACTAATGAAAAACTGTTTTTT
cdr3_aa: CASSPEWGTNEKLFF

j_call: TRBJ1-4
v_call: TRBV18
clone_size: -
d_call: TRBD1
cdr3_nt: TGTGCCAGCTCACCAGTGCAGGGGGTCGGTGAAAAACTGTTTTTT
cdr3_aa: CASSPVQGVGEKLFF

j_call: TRBJ1-3
v_call: TRBV6-1
clone_size: -
d_call: -
cdr3_nt: TGTGCCAGCAGTGGTACTAGGTATTCGGCGGGAAACACCATATATTTT
cdr3_aa: CASSGTRYSAGNTIYF

j_call: TRBJ1-1
v_call: TRBV10-3
clone_size: -
d_call: -
cdr3_nt: TGTGCCATCAGTGAGGACACCATGAACACTGAAGCTTTCTTT
cdr3_aa: CAISEDTMNTEAFF

j_call: TRBJ2-2
v_call: TRBV19
clone_size: -
d_call: TRBD2
cdr3_nt: TGTGCCAGTAGTAACCGACTAGCGGCGAACACCGGGGAGCTGTTTTTT
cdr3_aa: CASSNRLAANTGELFF

j_call: TRBJ2-7
v_call: TRBV7-8
clone_size: -
d_call: TRBD2
cdr3_nt: TGTGCCAGCAGGCTGCCGGGGGGCTACGAGCAGTACTTC
cdr3_aa: CASRLPGGYEQYF

j_call: TRBJ1-1
v_call: TRBV6-5
clone_size: -
d_call: -
cdr3_nt: TGTGCCAGCGGTTTAAATACAGGGAATACTGAAGCTTTCTTT
cdr3_aa: CASGLNTGNTEAFF

j_call: TRBJ2-1
v_call: TRBV9
clone_size: few
d_call: -
cdr3_nt: TGTGCCAGCAGCGTAGGGGGGTCGAGGTCCTACAATGAGCAGTTCTTC
cdr3_aa: CASSVGGSRSYNEQFF

j_call: TRBJ1-6
v_call: TRBV3-1/TRBV3-2
clone_size: -
d_call: -
cdr3_nt: TGTGCCAGCAGCCTCACAGTAAACTCCTATAATTCACCCCTCCACTTT
cdr3_aa: CASSLTVNSYNSPLHF

j_call: TRBJ1-2
v_call: TRBV7-9
clone_size: -
d_call: TRBD1
cdr3_nt: TGTGCCAGCACCCCGGGACAGGTCGGCTTCGATGGCTACACCTTC
cdr3_aa: CASTPGQVGFDGYTF

j_call: TRBJ2-2
v_call: TRBV12-3/TRBV12-4
clone_size: once
d_call: TRBD2
cdr3_nt: TGTGCCAGCAGCCGGACTAGCTCCGGGGAGCTGTTTTTT
cdr3_aa: CASSRTSSGELFF

j_call: TRBJ1-5
v_call: TRBV5-6
clone_size: once
d_call: -
cdr3_nt: TGTGCCAGCAGCTTGGAAAGGAGCAATCAGCCCCAGCATTTT
cdr3_aa: CASSLERSNQPQHF